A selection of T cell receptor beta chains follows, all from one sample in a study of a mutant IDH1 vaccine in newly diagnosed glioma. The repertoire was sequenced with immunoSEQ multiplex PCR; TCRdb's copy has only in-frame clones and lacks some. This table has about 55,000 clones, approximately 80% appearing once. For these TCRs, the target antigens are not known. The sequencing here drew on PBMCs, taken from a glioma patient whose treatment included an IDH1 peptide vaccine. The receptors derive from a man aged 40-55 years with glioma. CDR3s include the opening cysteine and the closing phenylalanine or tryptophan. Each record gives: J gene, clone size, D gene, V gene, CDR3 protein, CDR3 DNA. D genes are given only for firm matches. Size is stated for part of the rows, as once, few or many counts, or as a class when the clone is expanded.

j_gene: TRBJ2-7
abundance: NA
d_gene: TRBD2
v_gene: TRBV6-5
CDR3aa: CASRWTSGGAGEQYF
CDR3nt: TGTGCCAGCAGATGGACTAGCGGGGGGGCGGGTGAGCAGTACTTC

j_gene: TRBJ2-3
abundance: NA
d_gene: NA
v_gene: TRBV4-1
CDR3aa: CASSPYRPIPSTDTQYF
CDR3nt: TGCGCCAGCAGCCCTTACAGACCGATCCCTAGCACAGATACGCAGTATTTT

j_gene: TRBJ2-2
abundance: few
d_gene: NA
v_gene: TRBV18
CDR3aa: CASSKDTGELFF
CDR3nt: TGTGCCAGCTCTAAGGACACCGGGGAGCTGTTTTTT

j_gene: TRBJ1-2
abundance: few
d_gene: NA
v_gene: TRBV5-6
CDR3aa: CASSHQQGYGYTF
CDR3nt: TGTGCCAGCAGCCACCAGCAGGGCTATGGCTACACCTTC

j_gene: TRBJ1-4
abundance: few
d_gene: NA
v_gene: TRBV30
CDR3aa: CAWSRGARKLFF
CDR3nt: TGTGCCTGGAGTCGGGGCGCGCGAAAACTGTTTTTT

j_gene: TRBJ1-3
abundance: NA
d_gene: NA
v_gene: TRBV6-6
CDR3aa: CASTVWGLGSGNTIYF
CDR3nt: TGTGCCAGCACCGTGTGGGGGCTCGGCTCTGGAAACACCATATATTTT

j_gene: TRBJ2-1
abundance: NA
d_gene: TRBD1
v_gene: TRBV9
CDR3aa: CASSRSGQVNNEQFF
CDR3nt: TGTGCCAGCAGTCGATCGGGACAGGTAAACAATGAGCAGTTCTTC

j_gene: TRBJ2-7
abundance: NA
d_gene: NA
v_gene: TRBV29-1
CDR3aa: CSVETDRAYEQYF
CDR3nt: TGCAGCGTTGAAACGGACCGAGCCTACGAGCAGTACTTC

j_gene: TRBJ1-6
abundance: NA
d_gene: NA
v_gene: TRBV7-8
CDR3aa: CASGRVSYNSPLHF
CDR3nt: TGTGCCAGCGGCAGGGTCTCCTATAATTCACCCCTCCACTTT

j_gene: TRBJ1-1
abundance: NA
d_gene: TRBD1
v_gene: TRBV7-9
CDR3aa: CASSGRQGVSTEAFF
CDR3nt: TGTGCCAGCAGCGGTAGACAGGGGGTCTCCACTGAAGCTTTCTTT

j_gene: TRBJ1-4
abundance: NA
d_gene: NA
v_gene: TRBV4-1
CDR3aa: CASSQPVGGEKLFF
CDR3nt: TGCGCCAGCAGCCAACCCGTTGGGGGTGAAAAACTGTTTTTT

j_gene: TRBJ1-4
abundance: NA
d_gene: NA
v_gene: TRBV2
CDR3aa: CASKFEGVTNEKLFF
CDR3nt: TGTGCCAGCAAGTTTGAAGGGGTAACTAATGAAAAACTGTTTTTT

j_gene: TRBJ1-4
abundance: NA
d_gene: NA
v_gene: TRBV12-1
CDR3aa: CASSERGLPNEKLFF
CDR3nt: TGTGCCAGCAGCGAGCGAGGGCTTCCTAATGAAAAACTGTTTTTT

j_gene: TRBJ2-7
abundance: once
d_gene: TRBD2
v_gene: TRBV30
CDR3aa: CARISGAGTSGGSYYEQYF
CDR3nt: TGTGCCAGGATATCGGGGGCCGGGACTAGCGGGGGGTCCTACTACGAGCAGTACTTC

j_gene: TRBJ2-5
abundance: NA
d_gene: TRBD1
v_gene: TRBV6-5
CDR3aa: CASSRDRVGQETQYF
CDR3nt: TGTGCCAGCAGCCGCGACAGGGTGGGCCAAGAGACCCAGTACTTC

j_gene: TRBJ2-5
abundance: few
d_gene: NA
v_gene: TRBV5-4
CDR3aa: CASSLRGDRVSETQYF
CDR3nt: TGTGCCAGCAGCTTGAGGGGGGACAGAGTGTCGGAGACCCAGTACTTC

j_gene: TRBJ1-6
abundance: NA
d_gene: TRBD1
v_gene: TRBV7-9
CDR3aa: CASSPGQLNSPLHF
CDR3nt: TGTGCCAGCAGTCCGGGACAGTTAAATTCACCCCTCCACTTT

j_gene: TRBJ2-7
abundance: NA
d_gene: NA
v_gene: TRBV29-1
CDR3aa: CSVEVTKGAYEQYF
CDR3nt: TGCAGCGTTGAAGTTACAAAAGGGGCCTACGAGCAGTACTTC

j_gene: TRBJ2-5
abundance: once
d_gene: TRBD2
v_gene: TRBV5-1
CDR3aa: CASSPGLAGFRETQYF
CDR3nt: TGCGCCAGCAGCCCGGGTCTAGCGGGGTTTCGAGAGACCCAGTACTTC

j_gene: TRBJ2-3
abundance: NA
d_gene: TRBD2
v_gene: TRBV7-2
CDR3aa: CASSKAGTRFTDTQYF
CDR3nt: TGTGCCAGCAGCAAAGCCGGGACTAGATTCACAGATACGCAGTATTTT

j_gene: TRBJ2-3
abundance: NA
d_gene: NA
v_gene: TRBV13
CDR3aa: CASREGAGDTQYF
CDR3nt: TGTGCCAGCCGGGAGGGGGCTGGAGATACGCAGTATTTT

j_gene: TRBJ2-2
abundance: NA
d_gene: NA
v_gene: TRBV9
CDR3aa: CASQGSGELFF
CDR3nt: TGTGCCAGCCAGGGGTCCGGGGAGCTGTTTTTT

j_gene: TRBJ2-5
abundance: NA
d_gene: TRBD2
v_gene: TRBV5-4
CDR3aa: CASSKVAGGKETQYF
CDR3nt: TGTGCCAGCAGCAAAGTAGCGGGGGGCAAAGAGACCCAGTACTTC

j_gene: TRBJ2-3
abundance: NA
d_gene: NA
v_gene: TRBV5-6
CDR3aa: CASSSNFADTQYF
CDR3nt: TGTGCCAGCAGCTCTAATTTCGCAGATACGCAGTATTTT

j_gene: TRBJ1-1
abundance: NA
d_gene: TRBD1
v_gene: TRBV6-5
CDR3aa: CASSNRQGGLAEAFF
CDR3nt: TGTGCCAGCAGTAACAGACAGGGGGGCCTGGCTGAAGCTTTCTTT

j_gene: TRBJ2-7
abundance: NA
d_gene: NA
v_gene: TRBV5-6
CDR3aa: CASSLGEREEQYF
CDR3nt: TGTGCCAGCAGCTTAGGTGAACGGGAAGAGCAGTACTTC

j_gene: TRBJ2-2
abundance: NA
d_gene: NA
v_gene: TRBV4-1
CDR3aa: CASSQYRAGNTGELFF
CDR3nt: TGCGCCAGCAGCCAATACAGGGCGGGGAACACCGGGGAGCTGTTTTTT

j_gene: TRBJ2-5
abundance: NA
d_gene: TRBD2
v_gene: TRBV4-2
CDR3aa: CASSPQERGFQETQYF
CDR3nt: TGTGCCAGCAGCCCCCAGGAGCGGGGGTTCCAAGAGACCCAGTACTTC

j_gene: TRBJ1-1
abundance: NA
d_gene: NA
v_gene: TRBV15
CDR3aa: CATSRTRGWNTEAFF
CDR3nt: TGTGCCACCAGCAGGACTCGAGGGTGGAACACTGAAGCTTTCTTT

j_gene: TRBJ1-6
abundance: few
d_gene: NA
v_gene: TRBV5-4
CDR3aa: CASSLTGGRNSPLHF
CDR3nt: TGTGCCAGCAGCTTGACGGGAGGGAGGAATTCACCCCTCCACTTT

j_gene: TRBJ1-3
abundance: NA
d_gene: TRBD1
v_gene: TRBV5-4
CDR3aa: CASSLGGQGPSGNTIYF
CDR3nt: TGTGCCAGCAGCTTGGGGGGACAGGGCCCCTCTGGAAACACCATATATTTT

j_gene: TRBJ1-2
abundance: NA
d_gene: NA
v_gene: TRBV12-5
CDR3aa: CASGLAPNYGYTF
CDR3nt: TGTGCTAGTGGTTTGGCCCCTAACTATGGCTACACCTTC

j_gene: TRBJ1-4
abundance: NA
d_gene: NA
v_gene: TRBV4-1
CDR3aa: CASSQDLRGAGNEKLFF
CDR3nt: TGCGCCAGCAGCCAAGATCTGAGGGGGGCAGGGAACGAAAAACTGTTTTTT

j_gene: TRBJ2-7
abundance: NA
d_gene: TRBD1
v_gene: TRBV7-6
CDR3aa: CASSLDPPGQYEQYF
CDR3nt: TGTGCCAGCAGCTTAGATCCTCCGGGACAGTACGAGCAGTACTTC

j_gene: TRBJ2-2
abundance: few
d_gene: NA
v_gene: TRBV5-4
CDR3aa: CASSPLGGRELFF
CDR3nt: TGTGCCAGCAGCCCCCTGGGGGGGCGGGAGCTGTTTTTT

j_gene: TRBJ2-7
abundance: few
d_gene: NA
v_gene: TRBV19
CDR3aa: CASSKKDGLGYEQYF
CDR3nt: TGTGCCAGTAGTAAAAAGGACGGTTTGGGCTACGAGCAGTACTTC

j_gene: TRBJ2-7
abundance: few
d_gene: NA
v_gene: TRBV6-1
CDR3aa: CASSEGGYEQYF
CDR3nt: TGTGCCAGCAGTGAAGGGGGCTACGAGCAGTACTTC

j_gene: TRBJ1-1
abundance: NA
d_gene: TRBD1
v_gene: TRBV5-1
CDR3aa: CASSAGGSQTEAFF
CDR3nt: TGCGCCAGCAGCGCAGGGGGCAGTCAGACTGAAGCTTTCTTT

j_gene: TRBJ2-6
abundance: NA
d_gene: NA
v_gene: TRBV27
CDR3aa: CASSLRAPPGANVLTF
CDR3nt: TGTGCCAGCAGTTTAAGGGCGCCTCCCGGGGCCAACGTCCTGACTTTC

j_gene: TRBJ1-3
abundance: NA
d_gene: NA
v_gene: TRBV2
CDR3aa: CASSEGGLFGNTIYF
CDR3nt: TGTGCCAGCAGTGAGGGAGGACTGTTCGGAAACACCATATATTTT

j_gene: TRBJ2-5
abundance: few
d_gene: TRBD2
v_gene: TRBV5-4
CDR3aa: CASSLEVSGGLETQYF
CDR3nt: TGTGCCAGCAGCTTGGAGGTTTCGGGGGGATTAGAGACCCAGTACTTC

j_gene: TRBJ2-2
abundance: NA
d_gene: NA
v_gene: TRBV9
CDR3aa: CASSAAGGELFF
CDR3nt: TGTGCCAGCAGCGCCGCGGGCGGGGAGCTGTTTTTT

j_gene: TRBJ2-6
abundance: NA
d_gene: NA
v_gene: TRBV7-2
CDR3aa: CASLFSGANVLTF
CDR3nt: TGTGCCAGCTTATTCTCTGGGGCCAACGTCCTGACTTTC

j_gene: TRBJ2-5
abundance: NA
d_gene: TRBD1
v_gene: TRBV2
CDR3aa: CASRLDRTQETQYF
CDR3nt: TGTGCCAGCAGACTGGACAGGACCCAAGAGACCCAGTACTTC

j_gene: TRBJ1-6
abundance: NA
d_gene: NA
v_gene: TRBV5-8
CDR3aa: CASSPNSDSPLHF
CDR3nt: TGTGCCAGCAGCCCCAACAGTGATTCACCCCTCCACTTT

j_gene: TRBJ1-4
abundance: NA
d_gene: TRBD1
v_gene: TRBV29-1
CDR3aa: CSATTGTGGVGEKLFF
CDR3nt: TGCAGCGCTACGACCGGGACAGGGGGAGTCGGTGAAAAACTGTTTTTT

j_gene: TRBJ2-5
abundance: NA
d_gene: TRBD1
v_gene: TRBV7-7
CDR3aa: CASSPTGAGETQYF
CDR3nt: TGTGCTAGCAGCCCCACAGGGGCAGGGGAGACCCAGTACTTC